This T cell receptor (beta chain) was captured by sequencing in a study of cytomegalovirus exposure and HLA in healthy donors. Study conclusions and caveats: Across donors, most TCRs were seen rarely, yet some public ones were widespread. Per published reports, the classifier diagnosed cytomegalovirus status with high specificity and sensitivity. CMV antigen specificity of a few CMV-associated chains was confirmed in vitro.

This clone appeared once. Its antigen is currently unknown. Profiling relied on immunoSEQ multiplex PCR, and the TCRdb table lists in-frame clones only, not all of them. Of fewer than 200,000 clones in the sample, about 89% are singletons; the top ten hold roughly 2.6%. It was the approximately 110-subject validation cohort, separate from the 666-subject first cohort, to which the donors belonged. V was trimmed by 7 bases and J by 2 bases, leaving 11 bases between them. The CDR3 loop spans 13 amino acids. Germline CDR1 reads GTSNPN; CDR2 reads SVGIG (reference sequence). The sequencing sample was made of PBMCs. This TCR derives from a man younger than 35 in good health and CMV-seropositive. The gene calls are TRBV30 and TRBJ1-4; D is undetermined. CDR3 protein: CALPVGTNEKLFF. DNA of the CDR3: TGTGCCTTACCCGTCGGGACTAATGAAAAACTGTTTTTT.